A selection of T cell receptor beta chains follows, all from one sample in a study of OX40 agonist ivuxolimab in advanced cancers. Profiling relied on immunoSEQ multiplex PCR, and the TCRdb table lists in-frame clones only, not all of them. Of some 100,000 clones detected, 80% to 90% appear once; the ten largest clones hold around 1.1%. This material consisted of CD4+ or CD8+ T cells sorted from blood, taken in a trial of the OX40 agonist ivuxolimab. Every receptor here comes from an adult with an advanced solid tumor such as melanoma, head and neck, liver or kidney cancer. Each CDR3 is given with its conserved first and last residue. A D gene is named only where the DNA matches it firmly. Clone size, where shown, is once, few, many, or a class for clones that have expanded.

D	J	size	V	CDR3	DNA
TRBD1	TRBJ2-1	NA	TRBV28	CASSLGQVSYNEQFF	TGTGCCAGCAGTTTGGGACAGGTTTCCTACAATGAGCAGTTCTTC
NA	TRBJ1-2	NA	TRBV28	CASSSSDKAGNGYTF	TGTGCCAGCAGTTCCTCTGATAAGGCAGGGAATGGCTACACCTTC
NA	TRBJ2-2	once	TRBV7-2	CASTQPPETGELFF	TGTGCCAGCACCCAACCCCCCGAAACCGGGGAGCTGTTTTTT
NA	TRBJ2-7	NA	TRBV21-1	CASSPKRGAYEQYF	TGTGCCAGCAGCCCGAAGCGGGGGGCCTACGAGCAGTACTTC
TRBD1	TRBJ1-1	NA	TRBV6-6	CASSSGTGYEAFF	TGTGCCAGCAGTTCCGGGACAGGATACGAAGCTTTCTTT
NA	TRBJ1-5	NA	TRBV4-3	CASSQDEAGDQPQHF	TGCGCCAGCAGCCAAGATGAGGCAGGAGATCAGCCCCAGCATTTT
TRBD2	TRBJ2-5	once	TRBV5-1	CASSVRGGRETQYF	TGCGCCAGCAGCGTACGGGGGGGCCGGGAGACCCAGTACTTC
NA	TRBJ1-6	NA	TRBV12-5	CASGLVLGMEYNSPLHF	TGTGCTAGTGGTTTGGTACTGGGTATGGAATATAATTCACCCCTCCACTTT
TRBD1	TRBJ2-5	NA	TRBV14	CASSQDIRGRETQYF	TGTGCCAGCAGCCAAGACATCAGGGGGCGAGAGACCCAGTACTTC
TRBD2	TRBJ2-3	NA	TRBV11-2	CASRGLAGGMDTQYF	TGTGCCAGCAGAGGTCTAGCGGGGGGGATGGATACGCAGTATTTT
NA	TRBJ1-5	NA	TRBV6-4	CASSVEVNQPQHF	TGTGCCAGCAGCGTTGAGGTTAATCAGCCCCAGCATTTT
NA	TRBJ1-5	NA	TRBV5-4	CASSLGGVGQPQHF	TGTGCCAGCAGCTTGGGAGGGGTAGGGCAGCCCCAGCATTTT
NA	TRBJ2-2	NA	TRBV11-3	CASRGRNGELFF	TGTGCCAGCCGGGGGCGCAACGGGGAGCTGTTTTTT
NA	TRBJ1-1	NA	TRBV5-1	CASSSGQLNTEAFF	TGCGCCAGCAGCTCTGGACAGCTGAACACTGAAGCTTTCTTT
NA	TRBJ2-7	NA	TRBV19	CASSKTGSESYEQYF	TGTGCCAGTAGTAAAACAGGGTCGGAGTCCTACGAGCAGTACTTC